This T cell receptor beta chain stems from a study of T-cell reconstitution after alpha-beta-depleted transplantation in children. Findings and limits, study-wide: Expanded graft clones numbering several hundred reportedly gave rise to alpha-beta T cells about two months after transplant. Several patients had high TCRbeta diversity at day 60; it came from surviving recipient T cells and thymic progenitors.

The library targeted TCRbeta and was prepared with unique molecular identifiers. TCRdb processed the PCR reads anew with MiXCR; each CDR3 protein has one entry. The table includes approximately 120,000 distinct CDR3 sequences, roughly 10% detected once. The germline gives CDR1 SQVTM, CDR2 ANQGSEA. V was clipped by 6 bases and J by 2 bases, with 4 bases between them. CDR3 length equals 10 residues. This clonotype was seen a handful of times. The antigen remains unidentified. The source of this sequence is a girl under three years old who had a stem cell transplant for combined immunodeficiency, so the T cells may come from the graft donor. This rearrangement joins TRBV29-1 to TRBJ2-5; D is undetermined. The sequences come from PBMCs, mostly from graft donor cells, collected 180 days after TCRalphabeta/CD19-depleted stem cell transplant. The CDR3 DNA is TGCAGCGTCCAACAAGAGACCCAGTACTTC. Translated: CSVQQETQYF.